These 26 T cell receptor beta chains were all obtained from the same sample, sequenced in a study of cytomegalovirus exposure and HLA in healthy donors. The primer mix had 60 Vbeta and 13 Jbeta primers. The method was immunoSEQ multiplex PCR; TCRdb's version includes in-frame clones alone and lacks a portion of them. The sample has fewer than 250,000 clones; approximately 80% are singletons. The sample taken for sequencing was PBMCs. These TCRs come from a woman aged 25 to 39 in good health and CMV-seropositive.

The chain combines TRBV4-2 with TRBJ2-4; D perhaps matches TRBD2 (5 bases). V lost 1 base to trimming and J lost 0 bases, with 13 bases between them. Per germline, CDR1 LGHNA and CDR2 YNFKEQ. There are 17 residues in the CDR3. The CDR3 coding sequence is TGTGCCAGCAGCCAAGCGTGGACTCAACTAGCCAAAAACATTCAGTACTTC. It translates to CASSQAWTQLAKNIQYF.

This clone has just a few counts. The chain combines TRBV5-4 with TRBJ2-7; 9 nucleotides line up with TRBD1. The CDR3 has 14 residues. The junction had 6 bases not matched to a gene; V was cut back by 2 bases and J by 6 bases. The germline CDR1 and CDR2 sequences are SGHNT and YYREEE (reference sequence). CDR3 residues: CASSFEGQGREQYF. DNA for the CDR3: TGTGCCAGCAGCTTCGAGGGACAGGGCCGCGAGCAGTACTTC.

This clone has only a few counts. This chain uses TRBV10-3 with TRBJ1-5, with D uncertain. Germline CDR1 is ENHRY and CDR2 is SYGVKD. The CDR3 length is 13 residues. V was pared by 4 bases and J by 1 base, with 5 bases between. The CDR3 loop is CAISGESNQPQHF. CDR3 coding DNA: TGTGCCATCAGTGGGGAGAGCAATCAGCCCCAGCATTTT.

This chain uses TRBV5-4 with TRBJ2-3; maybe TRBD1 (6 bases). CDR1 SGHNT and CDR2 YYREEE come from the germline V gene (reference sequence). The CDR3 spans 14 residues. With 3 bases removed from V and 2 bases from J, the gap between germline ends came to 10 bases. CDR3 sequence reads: CASSSDSFTDTQYF. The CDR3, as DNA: TGTGCCAGCAGCTCGGACAGCTTCACAGATACGCAGTATTTT.

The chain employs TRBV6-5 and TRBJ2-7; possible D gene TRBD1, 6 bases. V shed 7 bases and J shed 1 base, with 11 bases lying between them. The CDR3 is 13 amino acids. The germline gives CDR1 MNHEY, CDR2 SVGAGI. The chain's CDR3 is CASTKQGSYEQYF. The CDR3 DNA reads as TGTGCCAGCACCAAACAGGGTTCCTACGAGCAGTACTTC.

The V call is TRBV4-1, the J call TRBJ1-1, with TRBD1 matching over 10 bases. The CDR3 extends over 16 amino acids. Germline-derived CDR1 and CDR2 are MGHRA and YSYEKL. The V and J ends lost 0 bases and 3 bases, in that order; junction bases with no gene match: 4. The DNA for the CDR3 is TGCGCCAGCAGCCAAGATGGGACAGGGGCGGACACTGAAGCTTTCTTT. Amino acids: CASSQDGTGADTEAFF.

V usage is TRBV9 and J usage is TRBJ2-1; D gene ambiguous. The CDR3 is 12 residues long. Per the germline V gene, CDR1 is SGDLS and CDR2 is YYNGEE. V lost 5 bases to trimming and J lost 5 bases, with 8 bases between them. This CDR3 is CASRGLDNEQFF. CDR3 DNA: TGTGCCAGCAGGGGCTTAGACAATGAGCAGTTCTTC.

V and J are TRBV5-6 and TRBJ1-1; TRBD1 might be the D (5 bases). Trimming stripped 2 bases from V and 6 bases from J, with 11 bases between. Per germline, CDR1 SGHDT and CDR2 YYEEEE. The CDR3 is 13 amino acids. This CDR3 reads CASSFDPGAEAFF. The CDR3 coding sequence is TGTGCCAGCAGCTTTGACCCGGGGGCTGAAGCTTTCTTT.

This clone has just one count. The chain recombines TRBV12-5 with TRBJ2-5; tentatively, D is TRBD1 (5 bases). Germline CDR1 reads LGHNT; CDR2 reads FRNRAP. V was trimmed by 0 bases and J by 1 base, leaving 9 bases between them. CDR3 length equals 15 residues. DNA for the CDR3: TGTGCTAGTGGTTTGGTAGGGGTCACCCAAGAGACCCAGTACTTC. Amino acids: CASGLVGVTQETQYF.

CDR3 residues: CASSYQGAEKLFF. The DNA for the CDR3 is TGTGCCAGTAGTTATCAGGGGGCCGAAAAACTGTTTTTT. V gene TRBV19 combines with J gene TRBJ1-4; TRBD1 aligns across 8 bases. The CDR3 contains 13 residues. J was trimmed by 8 bases and V by 5 bases; bases with no gene match: 4. Per the germline V gene, CDR1 is LNHDA and CDR2 is SQIVND (reference sequence).

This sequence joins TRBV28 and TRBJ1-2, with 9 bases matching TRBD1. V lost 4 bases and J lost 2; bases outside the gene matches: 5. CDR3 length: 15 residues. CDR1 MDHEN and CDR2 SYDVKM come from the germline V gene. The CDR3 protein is CASSSLDRGNYGYTF. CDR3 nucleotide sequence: TGTGCCAGCAGTTCCTTGGACAGGGGAAACTATGGCTACACCTTC.

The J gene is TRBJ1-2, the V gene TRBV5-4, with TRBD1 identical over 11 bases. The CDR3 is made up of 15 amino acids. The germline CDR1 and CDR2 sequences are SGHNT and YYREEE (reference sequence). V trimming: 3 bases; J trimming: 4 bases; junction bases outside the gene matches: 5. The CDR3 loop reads CASSSPGTGGYGYTF. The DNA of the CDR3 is TGTGCCAGCAGCTCGCCCGGGACAGGGGGCTATGGCTACACCTTC.

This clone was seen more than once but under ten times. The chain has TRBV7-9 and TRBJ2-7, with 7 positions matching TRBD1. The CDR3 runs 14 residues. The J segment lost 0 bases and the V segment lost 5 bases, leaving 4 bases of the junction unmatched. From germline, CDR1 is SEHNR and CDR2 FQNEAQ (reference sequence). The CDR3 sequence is CASSIGTVSYEQYF. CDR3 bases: TGTGCCAGCAGCATCGGGACAGTCTCCTACGAGCAGTACTTC.

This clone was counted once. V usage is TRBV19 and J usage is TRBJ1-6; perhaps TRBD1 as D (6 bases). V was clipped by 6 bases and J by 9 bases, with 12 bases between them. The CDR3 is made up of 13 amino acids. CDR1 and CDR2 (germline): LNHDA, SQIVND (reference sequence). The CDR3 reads CASRTGSISPLHF. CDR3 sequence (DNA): TGTGCCAGTAGAACAGGGTCGATTTCACCCCTCCACTTT.

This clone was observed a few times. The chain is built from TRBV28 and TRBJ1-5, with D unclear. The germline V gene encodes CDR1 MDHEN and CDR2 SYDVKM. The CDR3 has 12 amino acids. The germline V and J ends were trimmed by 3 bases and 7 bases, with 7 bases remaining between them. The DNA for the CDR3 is TGTGCCAGCAGTTTTTCGGGACAGCCCCAGCATTTT. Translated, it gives CASSFSGQPQHF.

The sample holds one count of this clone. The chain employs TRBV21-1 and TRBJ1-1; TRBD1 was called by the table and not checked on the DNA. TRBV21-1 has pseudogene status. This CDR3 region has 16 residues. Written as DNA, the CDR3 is TGTGCCAGCAGCAAAGAGGACAGGGGTTATAACACTGAAGCTTTCTTT. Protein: CASSKEDRGYNTEAFF.

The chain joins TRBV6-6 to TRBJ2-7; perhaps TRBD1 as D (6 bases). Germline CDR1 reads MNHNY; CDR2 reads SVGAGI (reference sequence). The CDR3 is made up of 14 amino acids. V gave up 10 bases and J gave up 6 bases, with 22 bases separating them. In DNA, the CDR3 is TGTGCCACTTCGGACAGCCTTGGGTTTCGCGAGCAGTACTTC. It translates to CATSDSLGFREQYF.

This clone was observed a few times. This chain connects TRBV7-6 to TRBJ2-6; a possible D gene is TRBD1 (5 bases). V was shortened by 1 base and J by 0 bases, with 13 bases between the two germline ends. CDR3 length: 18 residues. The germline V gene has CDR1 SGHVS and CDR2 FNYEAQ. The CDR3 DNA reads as TGTGCCAGCAGCTTAGTGACAGCCGATTACTCTGGGGCCAACGTCCTGACTTTC. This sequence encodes CASSLVTADYSGANVLTF.

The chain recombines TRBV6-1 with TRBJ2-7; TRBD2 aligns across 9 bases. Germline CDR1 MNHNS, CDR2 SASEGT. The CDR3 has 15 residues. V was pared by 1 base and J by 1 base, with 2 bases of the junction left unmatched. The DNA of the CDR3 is TGTGCCAGCAGTGAAGAAGCGGGAGGATCCTACGAGCAGTACTTC. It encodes CASSEEAGGSYEQYF.

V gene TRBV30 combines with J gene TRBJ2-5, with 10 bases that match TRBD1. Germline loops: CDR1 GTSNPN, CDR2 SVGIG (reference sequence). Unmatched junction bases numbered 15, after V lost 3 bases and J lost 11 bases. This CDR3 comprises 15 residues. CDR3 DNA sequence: TGTGCCTGGAGGGAGGGGACAGGGGAAATACGACAACAGTACTTC. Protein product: CAWREGTGEIRQQYF.

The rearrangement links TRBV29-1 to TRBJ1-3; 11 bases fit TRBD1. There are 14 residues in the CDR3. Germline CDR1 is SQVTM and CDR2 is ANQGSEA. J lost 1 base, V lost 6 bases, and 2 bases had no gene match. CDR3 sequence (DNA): TGCAGCGTGGACAGGGGGCGATCTGGAAACACCATATATTTT. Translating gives CSVDRGRSGNTIYF. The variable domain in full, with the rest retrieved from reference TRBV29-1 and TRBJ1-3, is SAVISQKPSRDICQRGTSLTIQCQVDSQVTMMFWYRQQPGQSLTLIATANQGSEATYESGFVIDKFPISRPNLTFSTLTVSNMSPEDSSIYLCSVDRGRSGNTIYFGEGSWLTVV.

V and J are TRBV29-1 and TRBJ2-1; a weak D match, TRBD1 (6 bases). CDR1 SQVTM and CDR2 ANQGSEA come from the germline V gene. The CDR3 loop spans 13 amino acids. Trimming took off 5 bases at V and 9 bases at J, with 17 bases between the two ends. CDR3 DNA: TGCAGCGTTCGAGAGAACAGGGATGGTGAGCAGTTCTTC. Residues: CSVRENRDGEQFF.

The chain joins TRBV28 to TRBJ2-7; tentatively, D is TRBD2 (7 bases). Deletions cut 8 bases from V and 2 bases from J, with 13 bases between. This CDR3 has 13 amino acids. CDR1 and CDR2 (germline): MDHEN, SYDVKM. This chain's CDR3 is CASSGDYPYEQYF. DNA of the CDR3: TGTGCCAGCTCAGGGGACTACCCCTACGAGCAGTACTTC. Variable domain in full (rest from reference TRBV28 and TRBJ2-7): DVKVTQSSRYLVKRTGEKVFLECVQDMDHENMFWYRQDPGLGLRLIYFSYDVKMKEKGDIPEGYSVSREKKERFSLILESASTNQTSMYLCASSGDYPYEQYFGPGTRLTVT.

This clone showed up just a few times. CDR3 region: CSVAWQQLVTDTQYF. Written as DNA, the CDR3 is TGCAGCGTCGCATGGCAACAGCTTGTAACGGATACGCAGTATTTT. This rearrangement joins TRBV29-1 to TRBJ2-3, with D uncertain. Germline CDR1 is SQVTM and CDR2 is ANQGSEA. The CDR3 contains 15 residues. Between the trimmed V and J ends, which lost 6 bases and 6 bases, there was a span of 22 bases.

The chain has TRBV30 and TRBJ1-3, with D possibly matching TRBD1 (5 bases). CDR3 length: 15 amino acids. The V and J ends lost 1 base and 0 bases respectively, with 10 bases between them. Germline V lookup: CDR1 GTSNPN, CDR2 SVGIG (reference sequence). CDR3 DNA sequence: TGTGCCTGGAGTGCGGACACCATCTCTGGAAACACCATATATTTT. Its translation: CAWSADTISGNTIYF.

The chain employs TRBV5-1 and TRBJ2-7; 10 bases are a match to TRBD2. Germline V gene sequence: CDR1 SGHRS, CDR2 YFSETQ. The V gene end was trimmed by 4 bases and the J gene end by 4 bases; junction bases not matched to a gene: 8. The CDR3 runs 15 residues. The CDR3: CASSRWTSGEYEQYF. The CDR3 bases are TGCGCCAGCAGCAGATGGACTAGCGGAGAATACGAGCAGTACTTC.